One and the same sample provided the 4 T cell receptor beta chains below, sequenced in a study of cytotoxic CD8 clonotypes in ibrutinib-treated CLL. TCRdb's table, derived via immunoSEQ multiplex PCR, lists solely in-frame clones and lacks some. This table has tens of thousands of clones, around 60% appearing once. The sample in question was PBMCs, obtained after 24 months of ibrutinib treatment. The receptor set was obtained from a human donor with chronic lymphocytic leukemia.

This clone has only a few counts. The chain couples TRBV18 to TRBJ2-1, with D possibly matching TRBD2 (6 bases). Trimming cost V 3 bases and J 0 bases, with 9 bases left between them. CDR3 length: 15 residues. Germline values: CDR1 KGHSH, CDR2 LQKENI. CDR3 sequence: CASSPTRSSYNEQFF. In DNA form, the CDR3 reads TGTGCCAGCTCACCGACTAGGAGCTCCTACAATGAGCAGTTCTTC.

The chain carries TRBV25-1 and TRBJ2-1; TRBD1 might be the D (5 bases). The V end was cut by 2 bases, the J end by 7 bases, with 12 bases between. CDR3 length: 14 amino acids. The germline gives CDR1 MGHDK, CDR2 SYGVNS. CDR3 protein: CASSEGASMNEQFF. The CDR3 nucleotides are TGTGCCAGCAGTGAAGGGGCGTCGATGAATGAGCAGTTCTTC. Using reference TRBV25-1 and TRBJ2-1 for the parts outside the CDR3, the full variable domain is EADIYQTPRYLVIGTGKKITLECSQTMGHDKMYWYQQDPGMELHLIHYSYGVNSTEKGDLSSESTVSRIRTEHFPLTLESARPSHTSQYLCASSEGASMNEQFFGPGTRLTVL.

J is TRBJ1-6 and V is TRBV20-1; no reliable D call. This CDR3 has 10 residues. V lost 7 bases and J lost 6, with 4 bases in between. The germline CDR1 and CDR2 sequences are DFQATT and SNEGSKA (reference sequence). The CDR3 reads CSVPNSPLHF. CDR3 sequence (DNA): TGCAGTGTTCCTAATTCACCCCTCCACTTT.

This sequence joins TRBV11-3 and TRBJ2-5; 7 bases map to TRBD2. The junction had 5 bases not matched to a gene; V was cut back by 2 bases and J by 2 bases. The CDR3 contains 15 residues. From germline, CDR1 is SGHNT and CDR2 YENEEA. CDR3 in amino acids: CASSLSGGGQETQYF. For the CDR3, the DNA is TGTGCCAGCAGCTTATCTGGCGGGGGTCAAGAGACCCAGTACTTC.